The 32 T cell receptor beta chains listed next were all sequenced from one sample in a study of T-cell memory formation after mild COVID-19 listed by TCRdb under 2021. Libraries were constructed by 5' RACE. The data were produced on an Illumina NovaSeq 6000. TCRdb redid the processing of the public reads, applying fastp at Q25 and MiXCR, and retained in-frame beta chains. Rows merge per CDR3 protein into single entries with the most common DNA and genes. The sample contains roughly 45,000 distinct CDR3 sequences, 25% to 35% of them found a single time. About two fifths of the sample comes from the top ten. The sequencing input was PBMCs or a T cell subset sorted from them (not recorded which). These receptors all stem from a man aged 18 to 30 who had mild COVID-19 (a few samples of this study predate the infection). The sample titles of this study are shuffled in the database, so cell type and time point are left out; the donor was told from shared clones.

This rearrangement joins TRBV7-3 to TRBJ2-3; TRBD1 agrees at 8 bases. The CDR3 has 15 residues. The V gene end was trimmed by 5 bases and the J gene end by 7 bases; junction bases not matched to a gene: 11. CDR1 SGHTA and CDR2 FQGTGA come from the germline V gene. CDR3 sequence: CASSPTGTGINTQYF. CDR3 sequence (DNA): TGTGCCAGCAGCCCTACCGGGACAGGTATTAATACGCAGTATTTT.

The chain carries TRBV7-2 and TRBJ2-2; D is unclear. V was pared by 1 base and J by 0 bases, with 3 bases between. This CDR3 is 14 amino acids long. The germline V gene has CDR1 SGHTA and CDR2 FQGNSA. DNA of the CDR3: TGTGCCAGCAGCTTAGGGTCGAACACCGGGGAGCTGTTTTTT. As protein: CASSLGSNTGELFF.

The CDR3 DNA sequence: TGCGCCAGCACAAGCGGGGGGGGCGGCGGTACGCAGTATTTT. Translation: CASTSGGGGGTQYF. J is TRBJ2-3 and V is TRBV5-1; TRBD2 matches 10 bases. The CDR3 loop spans 14 amino acids. The V segment lost 6 bases and the J segment 8 bases; nucleotides outside the gene matches: 9. Germline CDR1 is SGHRS and CDR2 is YFSETQ.

The V and J genes are TRBV6-5 and TRBJ1-1; no firm D call. The germline gives CDR1 MNHEY, CDR2 SVGAGI. The CDR3 length is 12 residues. V shed 2 bases and J shed 7 bases, with 8 bases lying between them. In DNA, the CDR3 is TGTGCCAGCAGTTACGGAGGCGGTGAAGCTTTCTTT. Translated, it gives CASSYGGGEAFF.

This clonotype has a count of ten or more. The chain employs TRBV24-1 and TRBJ2-3, with D perhaps TRBD1 (8 bases). The V gene's germline CDR1 is KGHDR and CDR2 SFDVKD. The CDR3 spans 16 residues. V was trimmed by 6 bases and J by 5 bases, leaving 20 bases between them. In nucleotides, the CDR3 is TGTGCCACCAGTAGTGGGCGGCGGGGGACAGGAGATACGCAGTATTTT. As protein: CATSSGRRGTGDTQYF.

This clonotype occurred a few times. V gene TRBV12-3 or TRBV12-4 combines with J gene TRBJ1-6, with a weak D call TRBD1 (6 bases). The CDR3 consists of 15 residues. V gave up 3 bases and J gave up 6 bases, with 12 bases separating them. The CDR3, as DNA: TGTGCCAGCAGTTTGGGGGCAGGGGTTAATTCACCCCTCCACTTT. Translation gives CASSLGAGVNSPLHF.

With respect to this clonotype: The junction departs from the called germline gene at one end, perhaps through a read error. The rearrangement uses TRBV29-1 and TRBJ2-2; tentatively, D is TRBD1 or TRBD2 (5 bases each). The germline gives CDR1 SQVTM, CDR2 ANQGSEA. This CDR3 comprises 13 residues. The CDR3 region has the DNA TGCAGCGTCGAAGCAGGGACGCCCGGGGAGCTGTTTTTT. This sequence encodes CSVEAGTPGELFF.

This clonotype counts as medium-sized. The chain combines TRBV6-5 with TRBJ2-2; D is undetermined. CDR1 MNHEY and CDR2 SVGAGI come from the germline V gene. The CDR3 totals 13 residues. The V end lost 2 bases, the J end lost 1 base, and 2 bases lay between the germline ends. CDR3 amino acids: CASSYKNTGELFF. CDR3 in DNA: TGTGCCAGCAGTTACAAGAACACCGGGGAGCTGTTTTTT.

This chain uses TRBV12-3 or TRBV12-4 with TRBJ2-5, with 9 bases aligning to TRBD1. The CDR3 extends over 16 amino acids. Trimming took 6 bases from V and 3 from J; bases not matched to a gene: 11. CDR3 sequence reads: CASSQNAGQGEETQYF. The CDR3 DNA reads as TGTGCCAGCAGCCAAAACGCGGGACAGGGAGAAGAGACCCAGTACTTC.

This clonotype was picked up many times. The chain joins TRBV7-9 to TRBJ2-1, with D possibly TRBD1 on 6 matching bases. Trimming shortened V by 2 bases and J by 3 bases, and 14 bases separated the two germline ends. CDR1 and CDR2 (germline): SEHNR, FQNEAQ (reference sequence). CDR3 length: 16 amino acids. The CDR3 sequence: CASSLTGLTVYNEQFF. In nucleotides, the CDR3 is TGTGCCAGCAGCTTAACAGGGCTCACAGTCTACAATGAGCAGTTCTTC.

V and J are TRBV24-1 and TRBJ2-3, with TRBD2 matching 9 bases. J lost 6 bases, V lost 2 bases, and 2 bases had no gene match. The germline CDR1 and CDR2 sequences are KGHDR and SFDVKD. The CDR3 spans 14 residues. CDR3 region: CATSDSSGGDTQYF. CDR3 DNA: TGTGCCACCAGTGATTCCAGCGGGGGGGATACGCAGTATTTT.

The chain joins TRBV12-3 or TRBV12-4 to TRBJ1-1, with D tentatively TRBD1 (5 bases). The CDR3 has 13 amino acids. Trimming shortened V by 6 bases and J by 4 bases, and 12 bases separated the two germline ends. The CDR3 bases are TGTGCCAGCAGCCACCCGGGGCGCACTGAAGCTTTCTTT. It translates to CASSHPGRTEAFF.

The J gene is TRBJ2-7, the V gene TRBV7-8; unclear D gene. The ends were cut back, 2 bases at V and 2 bases at J, with 10 bases in the middle. The CDR3 extends over 14 amino acids. Per germline, CDR1 SGHVS and CDR2 FQNEAQ. This CDR3 is CASSLMSDTYEQYF. CDR3 nucleotide sequence: TGTGCCAGCAGCTTAATGTCAGATACCTACGAGCAGTACTTC. Full variable domain (outside the CDR3, taken from reference TRBV7-8 and TRBJ2-7): GAGVSQSPRYKVAKRGQDVALRCDPISGHVSLFWYQQALGQGPEFLTYFQNEAQLDKSGLPSDRFFAERPEGSVSTLKIQRTQQEDSAVYLCASSLMSDTYEQYFGPGTRLTVT.

This clonotype came up a few times. The chain uses TRBV5-6 and TRBJ1-5; 9 bases are shared with TRBD1. The CDR3 extends over 15 amino acids. Germline CDR1 reads SGHDT; CDR2 reads YYEEEE. The V segment lost 6 bases and the J segment 5 bases; nucleotides outside the gene matches: 9. The CDR3 bases are TGTGCCAGCACCCCGGATGGACAGGGGTATCAGCCCCAGCATTTT. Translated, it gives CASTPDGQGYQPQHF.

The genes are TRBV6-2 or TRBV6-3 and TRBJ2-7, with 11 positions matching TRBD1. Germline trimming cut 0 bases from V and 3 bases from J; bases unmatched to any gene: 4. The CDR3 extends over 16 amino acids. Germline CDR1 MNHEY, CDR2 SVGEGT. CDR3 sequence (DNA): TGTGCCAGCAGTTACTCCCGGGACAGGGGGTTCTACGAGCAGTACGTC. It yields the protein CASSYSRDRGFYEQYV.

The chain uses TRBV25-1 and TRBJ2-6; D may correspond to TRBD1 or TRBD2 (5 bases each). Looked up from germline, CDR1 is MGHDK and CDR2 is SYGVNS. There are 13 residues in the CDR3. V was pared by 4 bases and J by 13 bases, with 14 bases between. The CDR3 nucleotides read TGTGCCAGCAGTGCCAGGACGGGGCCGGTCCTGACTTTC. It translates to CASSARTGPVLTF.

This clonotype appeared once. This chain connects TRBV6-5 to TRBJ1-1; possible D gene TRBD1, 6 bases. Germline values: CDR1 MNHEY, CDR2 SVGAGI. Trimming pared 4 bases from V and 8 bases from J, leaving 17 bases between. The CDR3 runs to 14 residues. The CDR3 DNA follows: TGTGCCAGCAGTTCCTCCTATCAGGGGAGGGAAGCTTTCTTT. It is translated as CASSSSYQGREAFF.

The CDR3: CASSQAVGGLDEQYF. The CDR3 region has the DNA TGCGCCAGCAGCCAAGCCGTCGGGGGTCTGGACGAGCAGTACTTC. The chain is built from TRBV4-3 and TRBJ2-7; tentatively, D is TRBD2 (6 bases). The V end lost 1 base, the J end lost 5 bases, and 15 bases lay between the germline ends. The CDR3 runs to 15 residues. Germline V CDR1 and CDR2: LGHNA, YSLEER.

This clonotype was counted a few times. Here the CDR3 reads CASSLSGGELEQFF. In DNA, the CDR3 is TGCGCCAGCAGCCTCAGTGGGGGGGAATTGGAGCAGTTCTTC. V gene TRBV5-1 combines with J gene TRBJ2-1; 7 positions match TRBD2. The CDR3 consists of 14 residues. Trimming took 4 bases from V and 10 from J; bases not matched to a gene: 11. Per germline, CDR1 SGHRS and CDR2 YFSETQ.

This clonotype was found a few times. This chain uses TRBV14 with TRBJ2-7; possibly TRBD2 for D (5 bases). The CDR3 totals 13 residues. Per the germline V gene, CDR1 is SGHDN and CDR2 is FVKESK. Trimming cost V 1 base and J 6 bases, with 10 bases left between them. CDR3 nucleotide sequence: TGTGCCAGCAGCCAAGCTCCCGGACTCGAGCAGTACTTC. The encoded protein is CASSQAPGLEQYF.

The genes are TRBV5-1 and TRBJ2-7; D is ambiguous. The CDR3 consists of 14 residues. CDR1 SGHRS and CDR2 YFSETQ come from the germline V gene. Trimming took 1 base from V and 3 from J, leaving 11 bases between them. CDR3 sequence: CASSLRVGYYEQYF. The CDR3 DNA sequence: TGCGCCAGCAGCTTGCGGGTGGGGTACTACGAGCAGTACTTC. The full variable domain, with the rest looked up from reference TRBV5-1 and TRBJ2-7, is KAGVTQTPRYLIKTRGQQVTLSCSPISGHRSVSWYQQTPGQGLQFLFEYFSETQRNKGNFPGRFSGRQFSNSRSEMNVSTLELGDSALYLCASSLRVGYYEQYFGPGTRLTVT.

This clonotype has a handful of counts. V and J are TRBV20-1 and TRBJ2-3, with D maybe TRBD1 (6 bases). V lost 6 bases, J lost 1 base, and 26 bases lay in between. The CDR3 length is 18 residues. Germline CDR1 reads DFQATT; CDR2 reads SNEGSKA (reference sequence). The CDR3 here is CSARSRDIYPVGTDTQYF. The CDR3 DNA follows: TGCAGTGCCCGAAGCCGGGACATATATCCTGTGGGCACAGATACGCAGTATTTT.

The V gene is TRBV27, the J gene TRBJ2-1, with 14 nucleotides matching TRBD2. With 4 bases clipped from V and 4 bases from J, the junction kept 12 bases outside the gene matches. This CDR3 region has 19 residues. Germline CDR1 MNHEY, CDR2 SMNVEV (reference sequence). CDR3 residues: CASSSQRTSGGTPYNEQFF. In DNA, the CDR3 is TGTGCCAGCAGTTCCCAACGGACTAGCGGGGGGACACCATACAATGAGCAGTTCTTC.

The V and J genes are TRBV29-1 and TRBJ1-2; D is undetermined. Germline V gene sequence: CDR1 SQVTM, CDR2 ANQGSEA. The CDR3 is 11 amino acids. V lost 3 bases to trimming and J lost 3 bases, with 5 bases between them. The CDR3 loop is CSVEEDYGYTF. CDR3 nucleotide sequence: TGCAGCGTTGAGGAGGACTATGGCTACACCTTC.

V is TRBV6-2 or TRBV6-3 and J is TRBJ2-7; D perhaps matches TRBD2 (5 bases). V lost 8 bases and J 3 bases, leaving 11 bases between the germline ends. Per the germline V gene, CDR1 is MNHEY and CDR2 is SVGEGT. The CDR3 extends over 12 amino acids. The DNA for the CDR3 is TGTGCCAGCTCTGACGGGATCTACGAGCAGTACTTC. This gives the protein CASSDGIYEQYF.

This clonotype was counted once. This chain joins TRBV11-2 and TRBJ1-5; D not resolved. Germline V gene lookup returns CDR1 SGHAT and CDR2 FQNNGV. The CDR3 is 13 residues long. V gave up 5 bases and J gave up 9 bases, with 14 bases separating them. DNA for the CDR3: TGTGCCAGCAGCCCCGGTCAGTCGTGGCCCCAGCATTTT. Translated: CASSPGQSWPQHF.

There are a few counts of this clonotype. A read error may account for a junction end that differs from germline. The gene calls are TRBV12-3 or TRBV12-4 and TRBJ2-6, with no clear D. The CDR3 has 11 amino acids. CDR3 sequence: CASSLGGPLAF. In nucleotides, the CDR3 is TGTGCCAGCAGTTTGGGCGGTCCCCTGGCTTTC.

This clonotype was found many times. DNA of the CDR3: TGTGCCAGCAGCGGCCCCCGGGATCACGAGCAGTTCTTC. This codes for CASSGPRDHEQFF. The chain couples TRBV9 to TRBJ2-1, with D perhaps TRBD2 (5 bases). Per germline, CDR1 SGDLS and CDR2 YYNGEE. The CDR3 spans 13 residues. V lost 3 bases and J 10 bases, leaving 14 bases between the germline ends. The variable domain in full, completed from reference TRBV9 and TRBJ2-1, reads DSGVTQTPKHLITATGQRVTLRCSPRSGDLSVYWYQQSLDQGLQFLIQYYNGEERAKGNILERFSAQQFPDLHSELNLSSLELGDSALYFCASSGPRDHEQFFGPGTRLTVL.

This clonotype occurred a few times. The V gene is TRBV4-3, the J gene TRBJ2-1; 12 positions match TRBD2. After removal of 4 bases from V and 5 bases from J, the junction contained 3 bases not matched to a gene. The CDR3 is 15 amino acids. In germline, CDR1 is LGHNA, CDR2 YSLEER. This chain's CDR3 is CASSLTSGGNNEQFF. In nucleotides, the CDR3 is TGCGCCAGCAGCCTGACTAGCGGGGGAAACAATGAGCAGTTCTTC.

The chain joins TRBV7-6 to TRBJ2-5; no clear D gene. The CDR3 consists of 18 residues. Per the germline V gene, CDR1 is SGHVS and CDR2 is FNYEAQ. V lost 2 bases to trimming and J lost 5 bases, with 24 bases between them. The CDR3 loop is CASSLSPPISSSAETQYF. The CDR3 DNA reads TGTGCCAGCAGCTTATCCCCACCCATATCCTCTTCAGCGGAGACCCAGTACTTC.

The V gene is TRBV5-6, the J gene TRBJ1-6; D is undetermined. The CDR3 runs 16 residues. Trimming took off 0 bases at V and 7 bases at J, with 14 bases between the two ends. Germline-derived CDR1 and CDR2 are SGHDT and YYEEEE. This CDR3 is CASSLVGTSGNSPLHF. The CDR3 nucleotides are TGTGCCAGCAGCTTGGTTGGCACCTCGGGAAATTCACCCCTCCACTTT.

This clonotype was counted ten times or more. The rearrangement joins TRBV7-3 to TRBJ2-5, with D possibly being TRBD2 (7 bases). This CDR3 spans 16 amino acids. Germline lookup yields CDR1 SGHTA and CDR2 FQGTGA. V was trimmed by 3 bases and J by 7 bases, leaving 21 bases between them. CDR3 sequence: CASSFLPRGATATQYF. The CDR3, as DNA: TGTGCCAGCAGCTTTTTACCCCGGGGGGCCACCGCGACCCAGTACTTC.